The entry below gives a single TCR beta chain sequence along with its context. The data stem from a study of blood T cell repertoires in COVID-19. Study-level information: Samples representing acute and convalescent COVID-19 were sourced from the United States, Italy and Spain. T cells, B-cell-depleted T cells, or PBMCs provided the cDNA or gDNA that served as material.

Authors' processing steps: Reference gene primer amplification in the assay estimated nucleated cell counts. TCRdb's table, derived via immunoSEQ multiplex PCR, lists solely in-frame clones and lacks some. Clone size and the V and J calls come from that table; the DNA yielded D and trimming. The sample lists fewer than 110,000 clones; 65% to 80% were seen once. Losses at the gene ends were 0 bases for V and 4 bases for J; bases not matched to a gene: 7. CDR1 and CDR2 (germline): SGHRS, YFSETQ. This CDR3 has 16 amino acids. The source is a man between 65 and 85 years old with acute or convalescent COVID-19. The rearrangement uses TRBV5-1 and TRBJ2-3; TRBD2 matches at 8 bases. The sequenced sample consisted of peripheral blood. CDR3 sequence: CASSLVARGVSDTQYF. DNA for the CDR3: TGCGCCAGCAGCTTGGTCGCGCGGGGGGTCTCAGATACGCAGTATTTT.